Below, 25 T cell receptor beta chains from the same sample are listed, as sequenced in a study of OX40 agonist ivuxolimab in advanced cancers. The library was obtained by the immunoSEQ multiplex PCR assay. As stored in TCRdb, this immuneACCESS dataset retains in-frame rearrangements with V and J assigned. A fraction of the clones does not appear; measured against another copy, unresolved V genes explain less than half of the discrepancy, and the remainder lacks a known reason. Across this sample there are some 80,000 clones, with about 90% seen only once. Jointly, the top ten make up roughly 9% of the sample. The sequencing here drew on CD4+ or CD8+ T cells sorted from blood, taken in a trial of the OX40 agonist ivuxolimab. These receptors originate from an adult with an advanced solid tumor such as melanoma, head and neck, liver or kidney cancer.

The rearrangement joins TRBV4-1 to TRBJ2-1; 9 nucleotides agree with TRBD2. The V gene's germline CDR1 is MGHRA and CDR2 YSYEKL. CDR3 length: 16 residues. V shed 0 bases, J shed 8 bases, and the junction held 8 bases outside the gene matches. CDR3 loop: CASSQDTGGGAHEQFF. CDR3 coding DNA: TGCGCCAGCAGCCAAGACACGGGCGGGGGGGCACATGAGCAGTTCTTC.

The chain employs TRBV4-3 and TRBJ2-6, with D possibly being TRBD1 (6 bases). The CDR3 has 16 residues. Between the trimmed V and J ends, which lost 0 bases and 4 bases, there was a span of 10 bases. In germline, CDR1 is LGHNA, CDR2 YSLEER. The CDR3 DNA is TGCGCCAGCAGCCAAGATTCGACAGGCGGGGCCAACGTCCTGACTTTC. Amino acids: CASSQDSTGGANVLTF.

V gene TRBV10-3 combines with J gene TRBJ2-7, with 8 nucleotides matching TRBD1. Per the germline V gene, CDR1 is ENHRY and CDR2 is SYGVKD. This CDR3 is built from 13 residues. V shed 3 bases, J shed 3 bases, and the junction held 1 base outside the gene matches. The CDR3 nucleotides read TGTGCCATCAGTGAAGGACAGGGCTACGAGCAGTACTTC. It specifies CAISEGQGYEQYF.

This clone was recorded only once. This chain links TRBV7-9 with TRBJ2-2; no clear D. This CDR3 has 14 amino acids. Trimming left V 5 bases short and J 2 bases short, with 9 bases between. The V gene's germline CDR1 is SEHNR and CDR2 FQNEAQ (reference sequence). Here the CDR3 reads CASSEWFNTGELFF. The CDR3 DNA is TGTGCCAGCAGCGAGTGGTTCAACACCGGGGAGCTGTTTTTT. Looking up the rest from reference TRBV7-9 and TRBJ2-2 gives the full variable domain: DTGVSQNPRHKITKRGQNVTFRCDPISEHNRLYWYRQTLGQGPEFLTYFQNEAQLEKSRLLSDRFSAERPKGSFSTLEIQRTEQGDSAMYLCASSEWFNTGELFFGEGSRLTVL.

This chain joins TRBV7-9 and TRBJ2-1; 9 nucleotides align to TRBD1. Germline V lookup: CDR1 SEHNR, CDR2 FQNEAQ (reference sequence). V gave up 3 bases and J gave up 5 bases; unmatched junction bases: 5. The length of the CDR3 is 15 residues. The CDR3 DNA reads TGTGCCAGCAGCTTCCGGACAGGGGAGGACAATGAGCAGTTCTTC. This encodes CASSFRTGEDNEQFF.

This chain's CDR3 is CAWSAGRAAFNYGYTF. The CDR3 DNA reads TGTGCCTGGAGTGCTGGCAGGGCCGCTTTTAACTATGGCTACACCTTC. The chain is built from TRBV30 and TRBJ1-2; possible D gene TRBD1, 5 bases. V lost 1 base and J lost 1, with 16 bases in between. Germline V gene lookup returns CDR1 GTSNPN and CDR2 SVGIG (reference sequence). This CDR3 region has 16 residues. The full variable domain, with the rest looked up from reference TRBV30 and TRBJ1-2, is SQTIHQWPATLVQPVGSPLSLECTVEGTSNPNLYWYRQAAGRGLQLLFYSVGIGQISSEVPQNLSASRPQDRQFILSSKKLLLSDSGFYLCAWSAGRAAFNYGYTFGSGTRLTVV.

The chain recombines TRBV9 with TRBJ2-1, with 10 bases lining up with TRBD2. Germline values: CDR1 SGDLS, CDR2 YYNGEE. The V segment lost 3 bases and the J segment 5 bases; nucleotides outside the gene matches: 11. The CDR3 has 17 amino acids. The CDR3 nucleotides read TGTGCCAGCAGCGAGACCCTCAGCGGGGGGGCCGACAATGAGCAGTTCTTC. It codes for CASSETLSGGADNEQFF.

The chain links TRBV23-1 to TRBJ2-7; weak D call: TRBD1 (6 bases). TRBV23-1 is an ORF for which the function is uncertain. The CDR3 is 13 residues long. V was clipped by 2 bases and J by 3 bases, with 8 bases between them. The CDR3: CASSQQGHYEQYF. The CDR3 nucleotides read TGCGCCAGCAGTCAACAGGGGCACTACGAGCAGTACTTC.

V and J are TRBV10-3 and TRBJ2-3; D is perhaps TRBD2 (7 bases). The CDR3 loop spans 14 amino acids. The germline CDR1 and CDR2 sequences are ENHRY and SYGVKD. The V end lost 11 bases, the J end lost 5 bases, and 20 bases lay between the germline ends. The CDR3 nucleotides read TGTGCCTTCTGGTCGGGGGGCTTGGTAGATACGCAGTATTTT. As protein: CAFWSGGLVDTQYF.

V usage is TRBV4-1 and J usage is TRBJ2-3; no reliable D call. Trimming cost V 0 bases and J 2 bases, with 9 bases left between them. This CDR3 comprises 15 residues. In germline, CDR1 is MGHRA, CDR2 YSYEKL. In DNA form, the CDR3 reads TGCGCCAGCAGCCAAGAGGGCAGGTCCACAGATACGCAGTATTTT. It codes for CASSQEGRSTDTQYF.

This sequence joins TRBV5-4 and TRBJ1-5; D may be TRBD1 (6 bases). V lost 0 bases and J 7 bases, leaving 11 bases between the germline ends. The germline gives CDR1 SGHNT, CDR2 YYREEE (reference sequence). The CDR3 extends over 14 amino acids. The CDR3 DNA reads as TGTGCCAGCAGCTTGGAGGGGGATTTGCAGCCCCAGCATTTT. Protein sequence: CASSLEGDLQPQHF.

The V call is TRBV2, the J call TRBJ2-5; D may be TRBD1 (6 bases). The germline V gene has CDR1 SNHLY and CDR2 FYNNEI. The CDR3 is made up of 14 amino acids. V was pared by 7 bases and J by 2 bases, with 14 bases between. The chain's CDR3 is CASTQWGPQETQYF. CDR3 sequence (DNA): TGTGCCAGCACCCAATGGGGGCCACAAGAGACCCAGTACTTC.

The V and J genes are TRBV9 and TRBJ2-1, with D maybe TRBD1 (6 bases). Germline assignment: CDR1 SGDLS and CDR2 YYNGEE. CDR3 length equals 13 residues. Trimming stripped 3 bases from V and 8 bases from J, with 12 bases between. CDR3 DNA: TGTGCCAGCAGCGACCCCGCAGGGGATGAGCAGTTCTTC. It codes for CASSDPAGDEQFF.

DNA of the CDR3: TGTGCCATCAGTGGACCGACAGAAAAGAACACTGAAGCTTTCTTT. Protein: CAISGPTEKNTEAFF. The chain recombines TRBV10-3 with TRBJ1-1, with D perhaps matching TRBD1 (5 bases). Germline CDR1 ENHRY, CDR2 SYGVKD. Deletions cut 4 bases from V and 1 base from J, with 13 bases between. CDR3 length: 15 amino acids.

Of note for this clone: The junction departs from the called germline gene at one end, perhaps through a read error. The same CDR3 can be traced to other DNA sequences in this sample. This rearrangement joins TRBV6-5 to TRBJ1-1; D is unclear. This CDR3 is built from 15 residues. Germline assignment: CDR1 MNHEY and CDR2 SVGAGI. The CDR3 DNA is TGTGCCAGCAGCCCAATCGAGACGGTAAGCGCTGAGGCTTTCTTT. The encoded protein is CASSPIETVSAEAFF.

The chain is built from TRBV5-6 and TRBJ2-2, with TRBD1 identical over 9 bases. Germline CDR1 is SGHDT and CDR2 is YYEEEE. V was clipped by 4 bases and J by 7 bases; unmatched bases: 11. The CDR3 loop spans 16 amino acids. This CDR3 reads CASSLAGTGSHGELFF. The CDR3 DNA follows: TGTGCCAGCAGCCTTGCCGGGACAGGGTCGCACGGGGAGCTGTTTTTT.

This clone was recorded a few times. The rearrangement joins TRBV7-9 to TRBJ2-7; D unclear. Looked up from germline, CDR1 is SEHNR and CDR2 is FQNEAQ (reference sequence). V dropped 4 bases and J dropped 4 bases, with 11 bases sitting between them. There are 13 residues in the CDR3. The CDR3 sequence: CASSSAMEYEQYF. CDR3 nucleotide sequence: TGTGCCAGCAGCTCCGCCATGGAATACGAGCAGTACTTC.

The chain carries TRBV7-9 and TRBJ2-7; D is undetermined. Germline V CDR1 and CDR2: SEHNR, FQNEAQ (reference sequence). Deletions cut 8 bases from V and 0 bases from J, with 14 bases between. This CDR3 has 14 residues. The CDR3 protein is CASEAPPTSYEQYF. Written as DNA, the CDR3 is TGTGCCAGCGAGGCGCCCCCCACCTCCTACGAGCAGTACTTC.

The chain joins TRBV5-4 to TRBJ2-7; TRBD2 aligns across 7 bases. The ends lost 5 bases at V and 5 bases at J; junction bases unmatched: 7. Looked up from germline, CDR1 is SGHNT and CDR2 is YYREEE (reference sequence). The CDR3 totals 13 residues. Here the CDR3 DNA reads TGTGCCAGCAGAGCGGGGACCGGGGACGAGCAGTACTTC. Its translation is CASRAGTGDEQYF.

In regard to this clone: The sample contains more than one DNA sequence encoding this CDR3. V gene TRBV5-8 combines with J gene TRBJ1-5; D is unclear. Per the germline V gene, CDR1 is SGHTS and CDR2 is YDEGEE. The CDR3 extends over 15 amino acids. Trimming left V 0 bases short and J 0 bases short, with 7 bases between. As DNA, the CDR3 is TGTGCCAGCAGCTTGGTGGGAGGTAGCAATCAGCCCCAGCATTTT. It codes for CASSLVGGSNQPQHF. The entire variable domain, with the rest obtained from reference TRBV5-8 and TRBJ1-5, is as follows: EAGVTQSPTHLIKTRGQQATLRCSPISGHTSVYWYQQALGLGLQFLLWYDEGEERNRGNFPPRFSGRQFPNYSSELNVNALELEDSALYLCASSLVGGSNQPQHFGDGTRLSIL.

V and J are TRBV5-6 and TRBJ2-1; unclear D gene. This CDR3 is 13 amino acids long. In germline, CDR1 is SGHDT, CDR2 YYEEEE. Trimming shortened V by 3 bases and J by 3 bases, and 7 bases separated the two germline ends. The CDR3 DNA reads as TGTGCCAGCAGCTACGGTAACTACAATGAGCAGTTCTTC. Protein: CASSYGNYNEQFF.

This chain uses TRBV7-7 with TRBJ2-1; the match to TRBD1 covers 7 bases. Per the germline V gene, CDR1 is SSHAT and CDR2 is FNYEAQ (reference sequence). V gave up 0 bases and J gave up 0 bases; unmatched junction bases: 5. CDR3 length: 17 residues. This chain's CDR3 is CASSLARGDSSYNEQFF. The CDR3 DNA sequence: TGTGCCAGCAGCTTAGCGCGTGGGGACAGCTCCTACAATGAGCAGTTCTTC.

The genes are TRBV7-9 and TRBJ2-1; no definite D call. The CDR3 spans 12 residues. Trimming took 4 bases from V and 10 from J, leaving 11 bases between them. Germline V gene lookup returns CDR1 SEHNR and CDR2 FQNEAQ (reference sequence). The chain's CDR3 is CASSSNVGEQFF. CDR3 sequence (DNA): TGTGCCAGCAGCTCTAACGTTGGGGAGCAGTTCTTC.

CDR3 sequence: CASSPPIGGPDTQYF. The DNA of the CDR3 is TGTGCCAGCTCACCACCGATCGGGGGTCCAGATACGCAGTATTTT. The chain recombines TRBV18 with TRBJ2-3; TRBD2 is a possible D gene (6 bases). CDR1 is KGHSH and CDR2 is LQKENI in the germline V gene. V shed 0 bases and J shed 4 bases, with 11 bases lying between them. There are 15 residues in the CDR3.

The CDR3 sequence is CASSLGHLYEQYF. CDR3 DNA: TGTGCCAGCAGCTTAGGGCACCTCTACGAGCAGTACTTC. The chain is built from TRBV11-2 and TRBJ2-7; D is unresolved. V was trimmed by 1 base and J by 3 bases, leaving 7 bases between them. CDR3 length equals 13 residues. Germline CDR1 and CDR2: SGHAT and FQNNGV.